Listed below are T cell receptor beta chains from one sample, sequenced in a study of shared T cell receptors in the human thymus. Sequencing was performed with immunoSEQ multiplex PCR; in TCRdb, only in-frame clones are kept and a portion is missing. The table includes more than 550,000 clones, roughly 88% detected once. The sample was also linked to a second study, of human thymus T cells.

Sequencing input: thymocytes. These TCRs come from a girl under two years old with a congenital heart defect. Both conserved end residues are part of each CDR3. Fields, in order: CDR3 protein, CDR3 DNA, J gene, clone size, D gene, V gene. A D gene is named only where the DNA matches it firmly. Clone size, where shown, is once, few, many, or a class for clones that have expanded.

CDR3aa: CASSPHRSKGTGELFF; CDR3nt: TGTGCCAGCTCACCCCACAGGTCCAAGGGGACCGGGGAGCTGTTTTTT; j_gene: TRBJ2-2; abundance: NA; d_gene: NA; v_gene: TRBV18
CDR3aa: CASSNGQGRGYTF; CDR3nt: TGTGCCAGTAGTAATGGACAGGGGCGAGGCTACACCTTC; j_gene: TRBJ1-2; abundance: few; d_gene: TRBD1; v_gene: TRBV19
CDR3aa: CASSLARAVLSGNEQFF; CDR3nt: TGTGCCAGCAGCTTAGCGCGGGCGGTCCTCTCGGGCAATGAGCAGTTCTTC; j_gene: TRBJ2-1; abundance: NA; d_gene: NA; v_gene: TRBV7-6
CDR3aa: CASSQERGTDTQYF; CDR3nt: TGCGCCAGCAGCCAAGAACGGGGCACAGATACGCAGTATTTT; j_gene: TRBJ2-3; abundance: few; d_gene: NA; v_gene: TRBV4-1
CDR3aa: CASSLDRGNYEQYF; CDR3nt: TGTGCCAGCAGTTTAGACAGGGGCAACTACGAGCAGTACTTC; j_gene: TRBJ2-7; abundance: NA; d_gene: TRBD1; v_gene: TRBV28
CDR3aa: CASSWDSLGTYEQYF; CDR3nt: TGCGCCAGCAGCTGGGACAGTCTGGGGACATACGAGCAGTACTTC; j_gene: TRBJ2-7; abundance: NA; d_gene: TRBD1; v_gene: TRBV5-1
CDR3aa: CASSSWTGNGQETQYF; CDR3nt: TGTGCCAGCAGCTCCTGGACAGGGAACGGCCAAGAGACCCAGTACTTC; j_gene: TRBJ2-5; abundance: NA; d_gene: TRBD1; v_gene: TRBV7-9
CDR3aa: CASSQDRPQENQPQHF; CDR3nt: TGTGCCAGCAGCCAAGATAGACCACAGGAGAATCAGCCCCAGCATTTT; j_gene: TRBJ1-5; abundance: NA; d_gene: NA; v_gene: TRBV4-2
CDR3aa: CASSLDLHTLDRMGYGYTF; CDR3nt: TGTGCCAGCAGCTTGGACCTCCACACCCTGGACAGGATGGGCTATGGCTACACCTTC; j_gene: TRBJ1-2; abundance: few; d_gene: TRBD1; v_gene: TRBV5-6
CDR3aa: CAWSTGTANTGELFF; CDR3nt: TGTGCCTGGAGTACCGGGACAGCGAACACCGGGGAGCTGTTTTTT; j_gene: TRBJ2-2; abundance: NA; d_gene: TRBD1; v_gene: TRBV30
CDR3aa: CASSVGASGGLSSYNEQFF; CDR3nt: TGTGCCAGCAGCGTAGGGGCTAGCGGGGGGTTATCGTCCTACAATGAGCAGTTCTTC; j_gene: TRBJ2-1; abundance: NA; d_gene: TRBD2; v_gene: TRBV9
CDR3aa: CASSLAGDRQYF; CDR3nt: TGCGCCAGCAGCTTGGCCGGGGACAGGCAGTACTTC; j_gene: TRBJ2-7; abundance: NA; d_gene: TRBD1; v_gene: TRBV5-1
CDR3aa: CASSLSPDWGVPYTEAFF; CDR3nt: TGTGCCAGCAGCTTGTCCCCCGACTGGGGAGTCCCCTATACTGAAGCTTTCTTT; j_gene: TRBJ1-1; abundance: once; d_gene: NA; v_gene: TRBV5-6
CDR3aa: CASHPLRRDNVLTF; CDR3nt: TGCGCCAGCCATCCTCTACGGAGGGACAACGTCCTGACTTTC; j_gene: TRBJ2-6; abundance: NA; d_gene: NA; v_gene: TRBV5-1
CDR3aa: CASSQDRRGNYGYTF; CDR3nt: TGCGCCAGCAGCCAAGATAGGAGGGGAAACTATGGCTACACCTTC; j_gene: TRBJ1-2; abundance: NA; d_gene: NA; v_gene: TRBV4-3
CDR3aa: CATSGGTGQGTNTEAFF; CDR3nt: TGTGCCACCAGCGGGGGGACGGGACAGGGGACGAACACTGAAGCTTTCTTT; j_gene: TRBJ1-1; abundance: once; d_gene: TRBD1; v_gene: TRBV15
CDR3aa: CASSVNRVDYGYTF; CDR3nt: TGTGCCAGCAGTGTCAACAGGGTGGACTATGGCTACACCTTC; j_gene: TRBJ1-2; abundance: NA; d_gene: NA; v_gene: TRBV2
CDR3aa: CASSSPPGDSPWNTEAFF; CDR3nt: TGTGCCAGCAGCTCGCCTCCAGGGGATTCGCCGTGGAACACTGAAGCTTTCTTT; j_gene: TRBJ1-1; abundance: NA; d_gene: NA; v_gene: TRBV7-4
CDR3aa: CASKPRRPRYGYTF; CDR3nt: TGCGCCAGTAAACCCAGGCGCCCCCGCTATGGCTACACCTTC; j_gene: TRBJ1-2; abundance: NA; d_gene: NA; v_gene: TRBV5-1
CDR3aa: CASSFRNRTEGYTF; CDR3nt: TGTGCCAGCAGCTTTCGAAACAGGACGGAAGGCTACACCTTC; j_gene: TRBJ1-2; abundance: NA; d_gene: NA; v_gene: TRBV11-2
CDR3aa: CASSHRQGVDEKLFF; CDR3nt: TGTGCCAGCAGTCACAGACAGGGGGTAGATGAAAAACTGTTTTTT; j_gene: TRBJ1-4; abundance: NA; d_gene: TRBD1; v_gene: TRBV6-1
CDR3aa: CASSQEPSGTGVTGELFF; CDR3nt: TGCGCCAGCAGCCAAGAACCATCCGGGACAGGAGTCACCGGGGAGCTGTTTTTT; j_gene: TRBJ2-2; abundance: NA; d_gene: TRBD1; v_gene: TRBV4-1
CDR3aa: CASSSDLSGGGADTQYF; CDR3nt: TGCGCCAGCAGCTCTGACCTTAGCGGGGGAGGGGCAGATACGCAGTATTTT; j_gene: TRBJ2-3; abundance: NA; d_gene: TRBD2; v_gene: TRBV5-1
CDR3aa: CASRLKRSTEAFF; CDR3nt: TGTGCCAGCAGACTAAAGAGGTCCACTGAAGCTTTCTTT; j_gene: TRBJ1-1; abundance: NA; d_gene: NA; v_gene: TRBV6-4
CDR3aa: CASSKDRINQPQHF; CDR3nt: TGCGCCAGCAGTAAGGACAGGATCAATCAGCCCCAGCATTTT; j_gene: TRBJ1-5; abundance: once; d_gene: TRBD1; v_gene: TRBV10-2
CDR3aa: CASSTNHRGGGNTIYF; CDR3nt: TGTGCCAGCAGCACAAATCACAGGGGGGGAGGAAACACCATATATTTT; j_gene: TRBJ1-3; abundance: NA; d_gene: TRBD1; v_gene: TRBV5-4
CDR3aa: CSVQGLETNEKLFF; CDR3nt: TGCAGCGTACAGGGGTTGGAAACTAATGAAAAACTGTTTTTT; j_gene: TRBJ1-4; abundance: NA; d_gene: TRBD1; v_gene: TRBV29-1
CDR3aa: CASTKRGEYEQYF; CDR3nt: TGTGCCAGCACCAAGCGGGGGGAATACGAGCAGTACTTC; j_gene: TRBJ2-7; abundance: NA; d_gene: TRBD2; v_gene: TRBV7-9
CDR3aa: CASSHDRDSSGNTIYF; CDR3nt: TGTGCCAGCAGCCACGACAGGGATAGCTCTGGAAACACCATATATTTT; j_gene: TRBJ1-3; abundance: NA; d_gene: TRBD1; v_gene: TRBV14
CDR3aa: CSVGARRANRSYEQYF; CDR3nt: TGCAGCGTTGGAGCCCGCAGGGCTAATAGGTCTTACGAGCAGTACTTC; j_gene: TRBJ2-7; abundance: few; d_gene: NA; v_gene: TRBV29-1
CDR3aa: CASSQSGVFTDTQYF; CDR3nt: TGTGCCAGCAGCCAAAGCGGGGTTTTCACAGATACGCAGTATTTT; j_gene: TRBJ2-3; abundance: NA; d_gene: TRBD2; v_gene: TRBV6-6
CDR3aa: CASSPGTSGGPSSYEQYF; CDR3nt: TGTGCCAGCTCACCAGGGACTAGCGGGGGGCCGAGCTCCTACGAGCAGTACTTC; j_gene: TRBJ2-7; abundance: few; d_gene: TRBD2; v_gene: TRBV18
CDR3aa: CASSPPREEGEQYF; CDR3nt: TGTGCCAGCAGCCCCCCCCGGGAGGAGGGCGAGCAGTACTTC; j_gene: TRBJ2-7; abundance: once; d_gene: TRBD2; v_gene: TRBV5-6
CDR3aa: CAISEQRGRSGNTIYF; CDR3nt: TGTGCCATCAGTGAGCAACGGGGGAGGTCTGGAAACACCATATATTTT; j_gene: TRBJ1-3; abundance: NA; d_gene: NA; v_gene: TRBV10-3
CDR3aa: CASSVSDYGNQPQHF; CDR3nt: TGTGCCAGCAGTGTTAGTGATTATGGCAATCAGCCCCAGCATTTT; j_gene: TRBJ1-5; abundance: NA; d_gene: NA; v_gene: TRBV2
CDR3aa: CASTVQRSGCNQPQHF; CDR3nt: TGTGCCAGCACCGTGCAGCGATCGGGTTGCAATCAGCCCCAGCATTTT; j_gene: TRBJ1-5; abundance: NA; d_gene: NA; v_gene: TRBV28
CDR3aa: CASSPKTGTDQPQHF; CDR3nt: TGTGCCAGCAGTCCCAAGACAGGGACTGATCAGCCCCAGCATTTT; j_gene: TRBJ1-5; abundance: NA; d_gene: TRBD1; v_gene: TRBV6-1
CDR3aa: CASSVDRYTGELFF; CDR3nt: TGTGCCAGCAGCGTAGATAGATACACCGGGGAGCTGTTTTTT; j_gene: TRBJ2-2; abundance: NA; d_gene: NA; v_gene: TRBV9
CDR3aa: CASRMGGDTEAFF; CDR3nt: TGTGCCAGCAGGATGGGGGGGGACACTGAAGCTTTCTTT; j_gene: TRBJ1-1; abundance: NA; d_gene: NA; v_gene: TRBV6-1
CDR3aa: CASSFRTDTSSYEQYF; CDR3nt: TGTGCCAGCAGCTTCCGGACGGACACGAGCTCCTACGAGCAGTACTTC; j_gene: TRBJ2-7; abundance: NA; d_gene: NA; v_gene: TRBV9
CDR3aa: CASSLNAGGGYGYTF; CDR3nt: TGTGCCAGCAGCTTAAATGCAGGAGGAGGATATGGCTACACCTTC; j_gene: TRBJ1-2; abundance: once; d_gene: NA; v_gene: TRBV11-3
CDR3aa: CASSHRQDTYF; CDR3nt: TGTGCCAGCAGCCACAGACAGGACACGTACTTC; j_gene: TRBJ2-7; abundance: NA; d_gene: NA; v_gene: TRBV14
CDR3aa: CASSIPGTGDTEAFF; CDR3nt: TGTGCCAGTAGTATACCGGGGACAGGGGACACTGAAGCTTTCTTT; j_gene: TRBJ1-1; abundance: NA; d_gene: TRBD1; v_gene: TRBV19
CDR3aa: CASSLCLGGEIEQFF; CDR3nt: TGTGCCAGCAGTTTATGTTTGGGCGGGGAGATAGAGCAGTTCTTC; j_gene: TRBJ2-1; abundance: NA; d_gene: NA; v_gene: TRBV28
CDR3aa: CASSLVTGVSYEQYF; CDR3nt: TGTGCCAGCAGCTTAGTCACAGGGGTCTCCTACGAGCAGTACTTC; j_gene: TRBJ2-7; abundance: NA; d_gene: TRBD1; v_gene: TRBV7-9
CDR3aa: CASSLVADRESYQPQHF; CDR3nt: TGTGCCAGCAGCTTAGTAGCAGACAGGGAGTCCTATCAGCCCCAGCATTTT; j_gene: TRBJ1-5; abundance: NA; d_gene: TRBD1; v_gene: TRBV5-8
CDR3aa: CASSSHREGDDSPLHF; CDR3nt: TGTGCCAGCAGCTCCCACAGGGAGGGGGACGATTCACCCCTCCACTTT; j_gene: TRBJ1-6; abundance: few; d_gene: NA; v_gene: TRBV13
CDR3aa: CASSQDTGGAGPRTEAFF; CDR3nt: TGTGCCAGCAGCCAAGATACGGGGGGGGCAGGGCCGAGGACTGAAGCTTTCTTT; j_gene: TRBJ1-1; abundance: NA; d_gene: NA; v_gene: TRBV14
CDR3aa: CASSVGAHYEQYF; CDR3nt: TGTGCCAGCAGCGTTGGGGCGCACTACGAGCAGTACTTC; j_gene: TRBJ2-7; abundance: NA; d_gene: NA; v_gene: TRBV9
CDR3aa: CASSPTGTYEQYF; CDR3nt: TGCGCCAGCAGCCCGACAGGTACCTACGAGCAGTACTTC; j_gene: TRBJ2-7; abundance: NA; d_gene: NA; v_gene: TRBV4-1
CDR3aa: CATSPPAGVGEKLFF; CDR3nt: TGTGCCACCAGCCCGCCAGCGGGGGTAGGTGAAAAACTGTTTTTT; j_gene: TRBJ1-4; abundance: once; d_gene: NA; v_gene: TRBV15
CDR3aa: CASSWAPAATNYGYTF; CDR3nt: TGTGCCAGCAGCTGGGCCCCGGCAGCCACTAACTATGGCTACACCTTC; j_gene: TRBJ1-2; abundance: once; d_gene: NA; v_gene: TRBV5-8
CDR3aa: CASSFAGGGYTEAFF; CDR3nt: TGTGCCAGCAGTTTTGCAGGGGGAGGATACACTGAAGCTTTCTTT; j_gene: TRBJ1-1; abundance: NA; d_gene: TRBD1; v_gene: TRBV27
CDR3aa: CASSTRDRENTGELFF; CDR3nt: TGTGCCAGCAGCACCCGGGACAGGGAGAACACCGGGGAGCTGTTTTTT; j_gene: TRBJ2-2; abundance: NA; d_gene: TRBD1; v_gene: TRBV9
CDR3aa: CASSLRTGKSSPLHF; CDR3nt: TGTGCCAGCAGCTTACGGACAGGGAAAAGTTCACCCCTCCACTTT; j_gene: TRBJ1-6; abundance: NA; d_gene: TRBD1; v_gene: TRBV13
CDR3aa: CASSLRFKLSGTANEQFF; CDR3nt: TGTGCCAGCAGTTTAAGGTTTAAATTATCGGGGACAGCTAATGAGCAGTTCTTC; j_gene: TRBJ2-1; abundance: NA; d_gene: TRBD1; v_gene: TRBV27
CDR3aa: CASSLTVLWYGRTSPLHF; CDR3nt: TGTGCCAGCAGCTTGACGGTTTTATGGTATGGTAGAACGTCACCCCTCCACTTT; j_gene: TRBJ1-6; abundance: NA; d_gene: NA; v_gene: TRBV5-4
CDR3aa: CASSEIGMGQGGAGAKNIQYF; CDR3nt: TGTGCCAGCAGTGAAATAGGCATGGGACAGGGGGGAGCGGGTGCCAAAAACATTCAGTACTTC; j_gene: TRBJ2-4; abundance: few; d_gene: TRBD1; v_gene: TRBV6-1
CDR3aa: CASSGDSTDSNQPQHF; CDR3nt: TGTGCCAGCAGCGGGGACAGTACCGATAGCAATCAGCCCCAGCATTTT; j_gene: TRBJ1-5; abundance: NA; d_gene: TRBD1; v_gene: TRBV2
CDR3aa: CASSAKGVPPLYGYTF; CDR3nt: TGTGCCAGTAGTGCTAAGGGGGTTCCCCCCCTCTATGGCTACACCTTC; j_gene: TRBJ1-2; abundance: NA; d_gene: NA; v_gene: TRBV19